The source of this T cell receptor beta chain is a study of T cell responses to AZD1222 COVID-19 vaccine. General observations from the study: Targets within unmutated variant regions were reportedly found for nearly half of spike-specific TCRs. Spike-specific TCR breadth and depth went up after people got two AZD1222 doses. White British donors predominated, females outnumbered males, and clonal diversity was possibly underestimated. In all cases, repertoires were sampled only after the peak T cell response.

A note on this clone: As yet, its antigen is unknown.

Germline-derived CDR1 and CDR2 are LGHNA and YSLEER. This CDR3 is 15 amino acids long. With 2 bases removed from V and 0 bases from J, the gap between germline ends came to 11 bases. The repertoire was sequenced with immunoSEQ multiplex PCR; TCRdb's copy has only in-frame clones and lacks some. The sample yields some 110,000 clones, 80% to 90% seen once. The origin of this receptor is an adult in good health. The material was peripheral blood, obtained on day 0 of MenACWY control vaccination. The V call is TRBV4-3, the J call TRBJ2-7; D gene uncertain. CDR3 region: CASSQTYYLSYEQYF. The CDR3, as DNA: TGCGCCAGCAGCCAAACCTACTACCTCTCCTACGAGCAGTACTTC.